The 25 T cell receptor beta chains in this list originate from one sample, sequenced in a study of blood T cells in healthy people across ages. A J-beta primer mix and a sample-barcoded 5' primer were used in a second PCR of about 7 to 12 cycles. TCRdb re-called the 5' RACE reads through MiXCR, storing one row per CDR3 protein. Of about 830,000 distinct CDR3 sequences in the sample, approximately 59% were seen once. The material sequenced was blood. The receptors were sampled from a young man in good health.

The chain links TRBV28 to TRBJ2-5; D is perhaps TRBD2 (5 bases). V lost 4 bases to trimming and J lost 1 base, with 13 bases between them. From germline, CDR1 is MDHEN and CDR2 SYDVKM. The CDR3 loop spans 15 amino acids. CDR3 nucleotide sequence: TGTGCCAGCAGTTGGATAGCGCAGGCCCAAGAGACCCAGTACTTC. It specifies CASSWIAQAQETQYF.

This clonotype was detected a few times. The CDR3 nucleotides are TGTGCCAGCACCTCCCAGGGGCAGGGGGTAATACGGGGGGCCAACGTCCTGACTTTC. Residues: CASTSQGQGVIRGANVLTF. The chain combines TRBV12-3 or TRBV12-4 with TRBJ2-6; TRBD1 matches at 7 bases. The CDR3 contains 19 residues. Trimming at V came to 7 bases and at J to 4 bases, leaving 19 bases not matched to a gene.

This sequence joins TRBV6-5 and TRBJ1-2; TRBD1 aligns across 8 bases. V dropped 2 bases and J dropped 7; count of bases not matched to a gene: 6. CDR3 size: 14 residues. Germline CDR1 MNHEY, CDR2 SVGAGI. The chain's CDR3 is CASSYGQGSGGYTF. CDR3 nucleotide sequence: TGTGCCAGCAGTTACGGACAGGGTTCAGGTGGCTACACCTTC.

V gene TRBV7-3 combines with J gene TRBJ2-5; 7 bases are shared with TRBD1. Germline-derived CDR1 and CDR2 are SGHTA and FQGTGA. The length of the CDR3 is 15 residues. V dropped 4 bases and J dropped 5; count of bases not matched to a gene: 10. CDR3: CASSSDGQVWETQYF. CDR3 DNA: TGTGCCAGCAGCTCCGATGGACAGGTGTGGGAGACCCAGTACTTC. Full variable domain (remainder filled in from reference TRBV7-3 and TRBJ2-5): GAGVSQTPSNKVTEKGKYVELRCDPISGHTALYWYRQSLGQGPEFLIYFQGTGAADDSGLPNDRFFAVRPEGSVSTLKIQRTERGDSAVYLCASSSDGQVWETQYFGPGTRLLVL.

This chain uses TRBV15 with TRBJ2-5; D is unclear. Deletions cut 3 bases from V and 2 bases from J, with 16 bases between. This CDR3 spans 16 amino acids. CDR1 is LNHNV and CDR2 is YYDKDF in the germline V gene (reference sequence). CDR3 sequence reads: CATSSPRHRNQETQYF. The CDR3 nucleotides are TGTGCCACCAGCAGCCCAAGGCATAGGAATCAAGAGACCCAGTACTTC.

In nucleotides, the CDR3 is TGTGCCAGCAGCGTCGGCCCCAGACAGGCCAGCGGTAATGAAAAACTGTTTTTT. As protein: CASSVGPRQASGNEKLFF. The chain carries TRBV9 and TRBJ1-4; D possibly corresponds to TRBD1 (6 bases). Trimming pared 2 bases from V and 4 bases from J, leaving 21 bases between. Germline lookup yields CDR1 SGDLS and CDR2 YYNGEE. The CDR3 totals 18 residues.

The chain links TRBV4-2 to TRBJ2-7; the match to TRBD1 covers 11 bases. The end of the DNA aligns better with TRBJ2-5, so the J call may be wrong. CDR1 is LGHNA, CDR2 YNFKEQ, per germline. The CDR3 consists of 16 residues. CDR3 loop: CASSQAGQGVWETQYF. The CDR3 nucleotides are TGTGCCAGCAGCCAAGCGGGACAGGGGGTATGGGAGACCCAGTACTTC.

The rearrangement links TRBV6-5 to TRBJ2-7; D possibly corresponds to TRBD2 (6 bases). The length of the CDR3 is 15 residues. The germline V gene encodes CDR1 MNHEY and CDR2 SVGAGI. V shed 2 bases and J shed 2 bases, with 13 bases lying between them. DNA for the CDR3: TGTGCCAGCAGTTACAGCACGGGACTGCCCTACGAGCAGTACTTC. It is translated as CASSYSTGLPYEQYF.

V gene TRBV6-2 or TRBV6-3 combines with J gene TRBJ2-4; tentatively, D is TRBD2 (6 bases). The DNA end favors TRBJ2-7, so the J call may be wrong. The V gene's germline CDR1 is MNHEY and CDR2 SVGEGT. The CDR3 sequence is 15 residues long. CDR3 loop: CASSKDYSLIDEQYF. The CDR3 DNA reads as TGTGCCAGCAGCAAGGACTATTCTCTTATCGACGAGCAGTACTTC.

The rearrangement links TRBV11-2 to TRBJ2-2; 10 nucleotides line up with TRBD2. Germline V gene data show CDR1 as SGHAT and CDR2 as FQNNGV. CDR3 length: 18 residues. Trimming at V came to 2 bases and at J to 4 bases, leaving 10 bases not matched to a gene. The CDR3 reads CASSLLLAGARGTGELFF. The CDR3 DNA reads TGTGCCAGCAGCTTATTGCTAGCGGGGGCCCGAGGCACCGGGGAGCTGTTTTTT.

This clonotype has only a few counts. The chain uses TRBV28 and TRBJ2-5, with D maybe TRBD2 (6 bases). Germline lookup yields CDR1 MDHEN and CDR2 SYDVKM. The V and J ends lost 6 bases and 7 bases respectively, with 15 bases between them. The CDR3 has 13 residues. In DNA form, the CDR3 reads TGTGCCAGCAGGCGGGACTGGCTAGGGACCCAGTACTTC. This encodes CASRRDWLGTQYF.

The chain has TRBV29-1 and TRBJ2-2; no clear D. Looked up from germline, CDR1 is SQVTM and CDR2 is ANQGSEA. This CDR3 spans 16 amino acids. V lost 0 bases to trimming and J lost 4 bases, with 15 bases between them. The CDR3 reads CSVEDGIEMGTGELFF. CDR3 DNA: TGCAGCGTTGAAGATGGTATTGAGATGGGCACCGGGGAGCTGTTTTTT.

This clonotype occurred a few times. J is TRBJ2-7 and V is TRBV20-1, with D unresolved. The germline V gene encodes CDR1 DFQATT and CDR2 SNEGSKA (reference sequence). Trimming left V 5 bases short and J 1 base short, with 6 bases between. The CDR3 has 11 residues. The CDR3 loop reads CSAESSYEQYF. CDR3 DNA sequence: TGCAGTGCTGAGAGTTCCTACGAGCAGTACTTC.

The V and J genes are TRBV29-1 and TRBJ2-5; maybe TRBD2 (6 bases). The J call is doubtful: the DNA matches TRBJ2-7 better. Germline V gene data show CDR1 as SQVTM and CDR2 as ANQGSEA. This CDR3 has 15 residues. This chain's CDR3 is CSVLVPSLAWYEQYF. In nucleotides, the CDR3 is TGCAGCGTCCTCGTCCCCTCCCTAGCGTGGTACGAGCAGTACTTC.

The J gene is TRBJ2-1, the V gene TRBV21-1; TRBD2, the table's D call, was not compared with the DNA. TRBV21-1 is labeled a pseudogene. CDR3 length: 17 amino acids. The CDR3 here is CASSDYSVPSSYNEQFF. In DNA, the CDR3 is TGTGCCAGCAGCGATTATAGCGTTCCAAGCTCCTACAATGAGCAGTTCTTC.

This chain connects TRBV6-4 to TRBJ1-1; D call uncertain. Germline V gives CDR1 MRHNA, CDR2 SNTAGT. This CDR3 region has 14 residues. Trimming removed 0 bases from V and 3 bases from J, with 8 bases in between. CDR3 amino acids: CASSDSWRDTEAFF. The CDR3 coding sequence is TGTGCCAGCAGTGACTCCTGGAGGGACACTGAAGCTTTCTTT.

The rearrangement links TRBV11-2 to TRBJ2-3; no reliable D call. V was trimmed by 3 bases and J by 6 bases, leaving 10 bases between them. The germline gives CDR1 SGHAT, CDR2 FQNNGV. The CDR3 consists of 13 residues. The CDR3 nucleotides read TGTGCCAGCAGCTTGATTTGGGTGGATACGCAGTATTTT. It translates to CASSLIWVDTQYF. Filled out from reference TRBV11-2 and TRBJ2-3, the complete variable domain reads EAGVAQSPRYKIIEKRQSVAFWCNPISGHATLYWYQQILGQGPKLLIQFQNNGVVDDSQLPKDRFSAERLKGVDSTLKIQPAKLEDSAVYLCASSLIWVDTQYFGPGTRLTVL.

The chain combines TRBV12-3 or TRBV12-4 with TRBJ2-7, with 9 bases matching TRBD1. The CDR3 consists of 16 residues. With V trimmed by 7 bases and J by 4 bases, 14 bases remained unmatched. This chain's CDR3 is CASTLGPGQGPYEQYF. The CDR3 coding sequence is TGTGCCAGCACCCTCGGCCCGGGACAGGGTCCTTACGAGCAGTACTTC.

The gene calls are TRBV12-3 or TRBV12-4 and TRBJ1-5; 7 bases line up with TRBD1. The CDR3 covers 14 residues. With V trimmed by 5 bases and J by 11 bases, 12 bases remained unmatched. In nucleotides, the CDR3 is TGTGCCAGCAGTGGCAGGGGGGGACCCCTCTCCCAGCATTTT. Translated: CASSGRGGPLSQHF.

This clonotype was seen more than once but under ten times. The rearrangement uses TRBV9 and TRBJ2-4; 10 positions agree with TRBD1. There are 15 residues in the CDR3. CDR1 SGDLS and CDR2 YYNGEE come from the germline V gene. Unmatched junction bases numbered 5, after V lost 3 bases and J lost 5 bases. In DNA form, the CDR3 reads TGTGCCAGCAGCGCGGGACAGGGGCCAGAAAACATTCAGTACTTC. This gives the protein CASSAGQGPENIQYF.

The table lists this clonotype with a few counts. This chain connects TRBV10-3 to TRBJ2-1; 7 positions match TRBD1. This CDR3 has 16 residues. V was pared by 10 bases and J by 0 bases, with 12 bases of the junction left unmatched. Germline CDR1 and CDR2: ENHRY and SYGVKD. This chain's CDR3 is CATGDSDRSSYNEQFF. Written as DNA, the CDR3 is TGTGCCACCGGGGACAGCGATCGGAGCTCCTACAATGAGCAGTTCTTC.

The rearrangement uses TRBV5-1 and TRBJ1-1; TRBD1 might be the D (6 bases). Germline V lookup: CDR1 SGHRS, CDR2 YFSETQ. The CDR3 has 16 amino acids. Trimming stripped 3 bases from V and 2 bases from J, with 17 bases between. CDR3 nucleotides: TGCGCCAGCAGCTATGGCAGGGGTTCCGGAAACACTGAAGCTTTCTTT. It translates to CASSYGRGSGNTEAFF.

V gene TRBV3-1 combines with J gene TRBJ1-2; D remains unclear. Trimming stripped 0 bases from V and 4 bases from J, with 9 bases between. Germline loops: CDR1 LGHDT, CDR2 YNNKEL (reference sequence). The CDR3 totals 14 residues. For the CDR3, the DNA is TGTGCCAGCAGCCAAGATTCTGGGGTCTATGGCTACACCTTC. Its translation: CASSQDSGVYGYTF.

V is TRBV13 and J is TRBJ1-6; D is unresolved. Trimming stripped 1 base from V and 10 bases from J, with 14 bases between. In germline, CDR1 is PRHDT, CDR2 FYEKMQ (reference sequence). The CDR3 is 15 residues long. The CDR3 region has the DNA TGTGCCAGCAGCTTAGTGGGGAAAGTAGGATCACCCCTCCACTTT. It specifies CASSLVGKVGSPLHF.

This chain links TRBV12-3 or TRBV12-4 with TRBJ2-7; D perhaps matches TRBD1 (5 bases). The CDR3 loop spans 13 amino acids. V was shortened by 6 bases and J by 1 base, with 10 bases between the two germline ends. The CDR3 DNA reads TGTGCCAGCAGAATTGGACAATCCTACGAGCAGTACTTC. Amino acid sequence: CASRIGQSYEQYF.